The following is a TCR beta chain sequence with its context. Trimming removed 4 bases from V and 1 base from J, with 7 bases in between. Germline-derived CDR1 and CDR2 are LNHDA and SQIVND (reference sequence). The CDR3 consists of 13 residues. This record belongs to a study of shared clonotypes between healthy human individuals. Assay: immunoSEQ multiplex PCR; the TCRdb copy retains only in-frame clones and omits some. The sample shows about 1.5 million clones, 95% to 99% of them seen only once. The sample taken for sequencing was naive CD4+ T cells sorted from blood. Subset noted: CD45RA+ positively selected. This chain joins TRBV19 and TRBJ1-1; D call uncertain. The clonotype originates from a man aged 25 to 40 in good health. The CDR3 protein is CASSSRQNTEAFF. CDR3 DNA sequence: TGTGCCAGTAGTAGTCGCCAGAACACTGAAGCTTTCTTT.